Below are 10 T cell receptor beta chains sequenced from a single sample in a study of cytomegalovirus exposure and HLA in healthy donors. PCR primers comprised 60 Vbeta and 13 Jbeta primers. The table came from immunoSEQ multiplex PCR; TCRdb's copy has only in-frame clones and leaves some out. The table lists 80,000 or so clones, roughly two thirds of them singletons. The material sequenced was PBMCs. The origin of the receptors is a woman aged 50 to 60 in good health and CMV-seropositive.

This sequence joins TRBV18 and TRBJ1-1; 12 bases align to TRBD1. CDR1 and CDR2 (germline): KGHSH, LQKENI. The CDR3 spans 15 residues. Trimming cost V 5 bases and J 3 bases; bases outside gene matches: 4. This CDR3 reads CASSGTGGMDTEAFF. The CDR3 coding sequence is TGTGCCAGCTCAGGGACAGGGGGCATGGACACTGAAGCTTTCTTT. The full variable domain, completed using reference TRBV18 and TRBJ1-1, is NAGVMQNPRHLVRRRGQEARLRCSPMKGHSHVYWYRQLPEEGLKFMVYLQKENIIDESGMPKERFSAEFPKEGPSILRIQQVVRGDSAAYFCASSGTGGMDTEAFFGQGTRLTVV.

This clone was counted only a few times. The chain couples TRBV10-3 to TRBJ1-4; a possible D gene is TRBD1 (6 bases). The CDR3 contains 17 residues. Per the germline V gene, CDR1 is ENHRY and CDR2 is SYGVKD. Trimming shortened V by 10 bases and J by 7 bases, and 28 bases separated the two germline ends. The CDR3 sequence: CATNNRDYGEGGEKLFF. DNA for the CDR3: TGTGCCACCAATAACCGGGACTACGGGGAGGGGGGTGAAAAACTGTTTTTT.

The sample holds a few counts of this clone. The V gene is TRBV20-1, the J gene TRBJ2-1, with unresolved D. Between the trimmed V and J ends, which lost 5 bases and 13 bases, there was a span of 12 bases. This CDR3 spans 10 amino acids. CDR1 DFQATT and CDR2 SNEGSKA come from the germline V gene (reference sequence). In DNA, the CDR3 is TGCAGTGCTTCTCCCTTAGCCCAGTTCTTC. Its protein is CSASPLAQFF.

The CDR3 DNA reads TGTGCCAGCAGTCCGGGACAGGGTCTATCTGGCTACACCTTC. It codes for CASSPGQGLSGYTF. V gene TRBV7-9 combines with J gene TRBJ1-2, with 9 bases fitting TRBD1. This CDR3 spans 14 amino acids. V gave up 6 bases and J gave up 7 bases; unmatched junction bases: 9. Per the germline V gene, CDR1 is SEHNR and CDR2 is FQNEAQ (reference sequence). Based on the CDR3 plus reference TRBV7-9 and TRBJ1-2, the full variable domain is DTGVSQNPRHKITKRGQNVTFRCDPISEHNRLYWYRQTLGQGPEFLTYFQNEAQLEKSRLLSDRFSAERPKGSFSTLEIQRTEQGDSAMYLCASSPGQGLSGYTFGSGTRLTVV.

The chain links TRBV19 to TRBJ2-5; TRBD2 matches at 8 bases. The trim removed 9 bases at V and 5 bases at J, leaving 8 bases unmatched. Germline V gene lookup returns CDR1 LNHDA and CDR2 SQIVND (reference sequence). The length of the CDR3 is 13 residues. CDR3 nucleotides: TGTGCCAGCGGGACTAGTCTCCCCGAGACCCAGTACTTC. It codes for CASGTSLPETQYF.

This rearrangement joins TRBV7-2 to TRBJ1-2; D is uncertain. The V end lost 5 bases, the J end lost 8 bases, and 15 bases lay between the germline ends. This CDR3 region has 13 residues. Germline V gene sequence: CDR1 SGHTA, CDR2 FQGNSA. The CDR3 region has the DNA TGTGCCAGCAGCAACGGCGTTACGGGGGGCTACACCTTC. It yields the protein CASSNGVTGGYTF.

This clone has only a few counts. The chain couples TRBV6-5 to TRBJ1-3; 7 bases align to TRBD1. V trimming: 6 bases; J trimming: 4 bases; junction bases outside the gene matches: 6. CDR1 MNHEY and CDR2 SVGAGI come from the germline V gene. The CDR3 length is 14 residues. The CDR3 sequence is CASSSGTAGNTIYF. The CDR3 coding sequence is TGTGCCAGCAGCTCCGGGACAGCAGGAAACACCATATATTTT.

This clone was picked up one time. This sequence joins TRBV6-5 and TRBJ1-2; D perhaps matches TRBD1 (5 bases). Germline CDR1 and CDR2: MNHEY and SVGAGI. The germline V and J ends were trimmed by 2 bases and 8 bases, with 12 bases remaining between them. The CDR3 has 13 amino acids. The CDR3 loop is CASSYAGNGGYTF. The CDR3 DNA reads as TGTGCCAGCAGTTACGCAGGGAATGGGGGCTACACCTTC.

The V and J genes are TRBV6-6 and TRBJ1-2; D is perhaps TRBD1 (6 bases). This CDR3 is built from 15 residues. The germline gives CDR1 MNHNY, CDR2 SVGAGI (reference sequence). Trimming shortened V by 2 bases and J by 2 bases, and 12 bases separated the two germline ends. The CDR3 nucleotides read TGTGCCAGCAGTTACCGGACAGTAGCGAACTATGGCTACACCTTC. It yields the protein CASSYRTVANYGYTF.

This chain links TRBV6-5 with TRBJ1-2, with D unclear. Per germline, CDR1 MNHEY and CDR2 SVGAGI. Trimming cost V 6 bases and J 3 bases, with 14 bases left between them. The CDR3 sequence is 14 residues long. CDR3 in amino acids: CASRITASHYGYTF. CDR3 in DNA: TGTGCCAGCAGGATAACAGCTTCCCACTATGGCTACACCTTC.